The 29 T cell receptor beta chains below were found in one sample sequenced in a study of molecular identifiers for immune sequencing clone quantification. TCRdb fed the PCR reads into MiXCR, producing one record per CDR3 protein. The repertoire includes a few hundred thousand distinct CDR3 sequences, about 22% of them detected once, and roughly 0.7% sits in the top ten. Sequences were obtained from naive CD8+ T cells from blood, with Jurkat cell RNA spiked in. This sample's subset: FACS-sorted CD8+CD4-CCR7+CD45RA+ naive T cells. Receptors originate from a human donor in good health. Some libraries in this study had Jurkat cell RNA spiked in.

The rearrangement uses TRBV29-1 and TRBJ2-3; 9 bases map to TRBD1. Germline trimming cut 3 bases from V and 4 bases from J; bases unmatched to any gene: 2. This CDR3 region has 13 residues. Germline loops: CDR1 SQVTM, CDR2 ANQGSEA. The DNA of the CDR3 is TGCAGCGTTGAGGGACAGGGTTCAGATACGCAGTATTTT. It is translated as CSVEGQGSDTQYF.

This clonotype was observed at least ten times. This CDR3 reads CASSLRRAYEQYF. CDR3 in DNA: TGCGCCAGCAGCCTTCGCCGGGCCTACGAGCAGTACTTC. The J gene is TRBJ2-7, the V gene TRBV4-1, with D unclear. The CDR3 runs 13 residues. Looked up from germline, CDR1 is MGHRA and CDR2 is YSYEKL. Trimming removed 4 bases at V and 2 bases at J, with 9 bases between.

The gene calls are TRBV7-7 and TRBJ2-5; D may be TRBD1 (5 bases). Looked up from germline, CDR1 is SSHAT and CDR2 is FNYEAQ (reference sequence). This CDR3 is built from 16 residues. Deletions cut 3 bases from V and 2 bases from J, with 16 bases between. The CDR3 protein is CASSFGAAPSQETQYF. CDR3 bases: TGTGCCAGCAGCTTTGGGGCTGCCCCATCTCAAGAGACCCAGTACTTC.

This clonotype was detected ten times or more. The chain employs TRBV12-3 or TRBV12-4 and TRBJ1-1, with unresolved D. CDR3 length equals 12 residues. Trimming removed 5 bases from V and 8 bases from J, with 12 bases in between. The CDR3 nucleotides are TGTGCCAGCAGTCCGGGCCTATGGGAAGCTTTCTTT. It translates to CASSPGLWEAFF.

This clonotype was seen repeatedly, ten times or more. The chain couples TRBV27 to TRBJ2-6; D is perhaps TRBD1 (6 bases). V shed 5 bases and J shed 1 base, with 9 bases lying between them. From germline, CDR1 is MNHEY and CDR2 SMNVEV (reference sequence). This CDR3 spans 15 amino acids. The CDR3 DNA is TGTGCCAGCAGTGTCGACAGGTCTGGGGCCAACGTCCTGACTTTC. This translates into CASSVDRSGANVLTF.

This clonotype was detected a few times. In nucleotides, the CDR3 is TGTGCCTGGAGCGTACTCCCCGAGACGGCGGGCAATGAGCAGTTCTTC. Encoded protein: CAWSVLPETAGNEQFF. This chain joins TRBV30 and TRBJ2-1; D possibly corresponds to TRBD2 (5 bases). The CDR3 runs 16 residues. With 3 bases removed from V and 6 bases from J, the gap between germline ends came to 21 bases. Germline lookup yields CDR1 GTSNPN and CDR2 SVGIG (reference sequence).

V usage is TRBV28 and J usage is TRBJ2-1; 13 nucleotides agree with TRBD2. V lost 3 bases, J lost 8 bases, and 10 bases stayed unmatched. The V gene's germline CDR1 is MDHEN and CDR2 SYDVKM. CDR3 length: 17 residues. The CDR3 DNA reads TGTGCCAGCAGTTTGTGGACTAGCGGGAGTGAGTCGGATGAGCAGTTCTTC. It specifies CASSLWTSGSESDEQFF.

The chain recombines TRBV28 with TRBJ1-1, with D tentatively TRBD1 (5 bases). This CDR3 region has 15 residues. CDR1 and CDR2 (germline): MDHEN, SYDVKM. Trimming cost V 5 bases and J 1 base, with 14 bases left between them. CDR3 loop: CASSQGLLTNTEAFF. The CDR3 coding sequence is TGTGCCAGCAGTCAGGGACTGTTGACGAACACTGAAGCTTTCTTT.

The chain uses TRBV2 and TRBJ1-5; 7 nucleotides match TRBD1. The CDR3 has 12 residues. V trimming: 8 bases; J trimming: 6 bases; junction bases outside the gene matches: 4. Germline CDR1 is SNHLY and CDR2 is FYNNEI. This CDR3 reads CASGQAPQPQHF. Here the CDR3 DNA reads TGTGCCAGCGGACAGGCCCCTCAGCCCCAGCATTTT.

This chain connects TRBV18 to TRBJ2-3; 10 bases match TRBD2. The junction had 8 bases not matched to a gene; V was cut back by 2 bases and J by 3 bases. The CDR3 has 17 residues. Germline CDR1 and CDR2: KGHSH and LQKENI. CDR3 nucleotides: TGTGCCAGCTCACCAACTATAAGCGGGGGGGCGACAGATACGCAGTATTTT. It encodes CASSPTISGGATDTQYF.

This clonotype was recorded many times. V is TRBV7-2 and J is TRBJ2-1; D may match TRBD1 or TRBD2 (5 bases each). The V end lost 5 bases, the J end lost 4 bases, and 15 bases lay between the germline ends. CDR1 SGHTA and CDR2 FQGNSA come from the germline V gene. The CDR3 loop spans 15 amino acids. The CDR3 bases are TGTGCCAGCAGCCCCGCTGGGGGTACGTACAATGAGCAGTTCTTC. This encodes CASSPAGGTYNEQFF.

The chain links TRBV4-2 to TRBJ2-7; TRBD2 matches at 13 bases. Trimming took 3 bases from V and 7 from J; bases not matched to a gene: 9. Germline V gene lookup returns CDR1 LGHNA and CDR2 YNFKEQ. There are 16 residues in the CDR3. The CDR3 protein is CASSQDPGLAGEEQYF. The CDR3, as DNA: TGTGCCAGCAGCCAGGACCCAGGACTAGCGGGAGAAGAGCAGTACTTC.

For this clonotype: Since a much larger clone is just one base distant, this may be a read error. The rearrangement joins TRBV6-6 to TRBJ2-7; 7 bases agree with TRBD1. V dropped 6 bases and J dropped 5; count of bases not matched to a gene: 13. The CDR3 totals 15 residues. The V gene's germline CDR1 is MNHNY and CDR2 SVGAGI (reference sequence). The DNA of the CDR3 is TGTGCCAGCAGACTACACAGACAGGGCAATCACGAGCAGTACTTC. Its translation is CASRLHRQGNHEQYF.

This clonotype turned up a few times. The rearrangement links TRBV12-3 or TRBV12-4 to TRBJ2-3; the D gene is possibly TRBD2 (6 bases). CDR3 size: 16 residues. V lost 3 bases to trimming and J lost 0 bases, with 13 bases between them. The CDR3 bases are TGTGCCAGCAGTTTTTCTAGTAGCGGTAGCACAGATACGCAGTATTTT. It yields the protein CASSFSSSGSTDTQYF.

This clonotype came up a few times. The chain joins TRBV11-2 to TRBJ2-7; 8 nucleotides align to TRBD1. The germline CDR1 and CDR2 sequences are SGHAT and FQNNGV. The CDR3 is made up of 13 amino acids. Losses at the gene ends were 5 bases for V and 2 bases for J; bases not matched to a gene: 2. Written as DNA, the CDR3 is TGTGCCAGCAGCGGACAGGGCCCCTACGAGCAGTACTTC. Protein: CASSGQGPYEQYF.

This sequence joins TRBV6-1 and TRBJ2-7; D is possibly TRBD1 (6 bases). There are 14 residues in the CDR3. The germline CDR1 and CDR2 sequences are MNHNS and SASEGT. The V end was cut by 6 bases, the J end by 4 bases, with 16 bases between. Here the CDR3 DNA reads TGTGCCAGCAGACACCGGGACACGGGTTACGAGCAGTACTTC. Protein sequence: CASRHRDTGYEQYF.

Regarding this clonotype: The junction and the germline gene differ at one end; a read error may be behind it. The V gene is TRBV5-6, the J gene TRBJ2-4; maybe TRBD1 (5 bases). CDR3 size: 15 residues. The germline V gene encodes CDR1 SGHDT and CDR2 YYEEEE. CDR3 nucleotide sequence: TGTGCCGGCAGGAGCTGGGGCGCTTGGGTAGACATTCAGTACTTC. The encoded protein is CAGRSWGAWVDIQYF.

This chain links TRBV20-1 with TRBJ2-1; 7 bases fit TRBD2. Germline trimming cut 5 bases from V and 4 bases from J; bases unmatched to any gene: 11. CDR3 length: 15 residues. Germline CDR1 is DFQATT and CDR2 is SNEGSKA (reference sequence). CDR3 sequence: CSARPWPSGYNEQFF. The CDR3 bases are TGCAGTGCTCGTCCTTGGCCTAGCGGATACAATGAGCAGTTCTTC.

In this sample, this clonotype turned up many times. For the CDR3, the DNA is TGTGCCAGTAGTCCCGCCGGGTCCTACGAGCAGTACTTC. Protein sequence: CASSPAGSYEQYF. The V call is TRBV19, the J call TRBJ2-7; D is undetermined. Per germline, CDR1 LNHDA and CDR2 SQIVND (reference sequence). Trimming took off 5 bases at V and 1 base at J, with 9 bases between the two ends. The CDR3 is 13 amino acids.

The rearrangement links TRBV28 to TRBJ2-5; no firm D call. There are 15 residues in the CDR3. In germline, CDR1 is MDHEN, CDR2 SYDVKM. Trimming pared 2 bases from V and 1 base from J, leaving 11 bases between. The CDR3 sequence: CASSLSPETQETQYF. The DNA of the CDR3 is TGTGCCAGCAGTTTAAGTCCAGAGACCCAAGAGACCCAGTACTTC.

The rearrangement links TRBV6-2 or TRBV6-3 to TRBJ2-3, with D possibly being TRBD2 (6 bases). V was trimmed by 11 bases and J by 6 bases, leaving 12 bases between them. CDR1 is MNHEY and CDR2 is SVGEGT in the germline V gene. The CDR3 spans 11 residues. The DNA for the CDR3 is TGTGCCGCAGCGCTAGCGGATACGCAGTATTTT. This sequence encodes CAAALADTQYF.

V is TRBV12-3 or TRBV12-4 and J is TRBJ2-3, with 8 bases lining up with TRBD1. This CDR3 has 14 residues. V was pared by 6 bases and J by 5 bases, with 7 bases of the junction left unmatched. CDR3 DNA: TGTGCCAGCAGCTTACAGGGGGAGAGAGATACGCAGTATTTT. It yields the protein CASSLQGERDTQYF.

The genes are TRBV4-3 and TRBJ2-1, with TRBD1 matching 9 bases. The V and J ends lost 3 bases and 7 bases, in that order; junction bases with no gene match: 7. Germline values: CDR1 LGHNA, CDR2 YSLEER. The CDR3 consists of 15 residues. CDR3 nucleotides: TGCGCCAGCAGCCACGCACAGGGGGCGGGAAATGAGCAGTTCTTC. Translated: CASSHAQGAGNEQFF.

V gene TRBV7-9 combines with J gene TRBJ2-1, with 7 bases identical to TRBD2. The trim removed 2 bases at V and 8 bases at J, leaving 12 bases unmatched. This CDR3 contains 16 residues. The V gene's germline CDR1 is SEHNR and CDR2 FQNEAQ (reference sequence). In DNA, the CDR3 is TGTGCCAGCAGCTTAAGGGGAGTAGTGGGGGGGTATGAGCAGTTCTTC. Amino acid sequence: CASSLRGVVGGYEQFF.

This clonotype came up many times. The chain has TRBV14 and TRBJ2-2; D is uncertain. V was shortened by 0 bases and J by 1 base, with 12 bases between the two germline ends. Germline CDR1 and CDR2: SGHDN and FVKESK. The CDR3 runs to 17 residues. For the CDR3, the DNA is TGTGCCAGCAGCCAAGAACAGTGGCGGATGAACACCGGGGAGCTGTTTTTT. As protein: CASSQEQWRMNTGELFF.

This clonotype was observed many times. CDR3 sequence (DNA): TGCGCCAGCAGCCAAGGACAGGGGGCTAGCTACGAGCAGTACTTC. It encodes CASSQGQGASYEQYF. The J gene is TRBJ2-7, the V gene TRBV4-3; 10 positions agree with TRBD1. The V gene end was trimmed by 1 base and the J gene end by 3 bases; junction bases not matched to a gene: 3. CDR1 and CDR2 from the germline V gene are LGHNA and YSLEER. This CDR3 is 15 amino acids long.

This chain uses TRBV27 with TRBJ2-5, with TRBD1 identical over 8 bases. V lost 3 bases to trimming and J lost 7 bases; unmatched junction nucleotides: 7. Germline CDR1 reads MNHEY; CDR2 reads SMNVEV (reference sequence). This CDR3 has 14 residues. CDR3 DNA sequence: TGTGCCAGCAGTTTCACGACAGGGGCGGCGACCCAGTACTTC. Translating gives CASSFTTGAATQYF.

This clonotype was observed at least ten times. The chain couples TRBV4-1 to TRBJ1-1; no definite D call. CDR3 length: 13 residues. V lost 2 bases, J lost 1 base, and 5 bases lay in between. The germline gives CDR1 MGHRA, CDR2 YSYEKL. The CDR3: CASSQLTNTEAFF. The CDR3 nucleotides are TGCGCCAGCAGCCAACTAACGAACACTGAAGCTTTCTTT.

The rearrangement uses TRBV4-3 and TRBJ2-7; D is ambiguous. This CDR3 contains 14 residues. The germline V gene encodes CDR1 LGHNA and CDR2 YSLEER. V was trimmed by 1 base and J by 2 bases, leaving 9 bases between them. CDR3 sequence: CASSQGSQTYEQYF. DNA for the CDR3: TGCGCCAGCAGCCAAGGGAGCCAGACCTACGAGCAGTACTTC.